This T cell receptor (beta chain) was found in a study of beta chain features in type 1 diabetes. Study context: When patients were set against healthy donors, age, gender and cell yields were similar.

The CDR3 loop spans 14 amino acids. Germline V gives CDR1 LNHDA, CDR2 SQIVND (reference sequence). Between the trimmed V and J ends, which lost 5 bases and 0 bases, there was a span of 11 bases. The study reverse transcribed the entire isolated RNA, so it sequenced expressed TCRB transcripts. Produced via immunoSEQ multiplex PCR; TCRdb's table is partial and in-frame only. Of 970,000 or so clones in the sample, roughly a sixth were seen once. This clone was observed a few times. Antigen unknown. Other nucleotide sequences in the sample specify the same CDR3. Study results and limitations: Across all four CD4+ subsets, people with type 1 diabetes showed modestly shorter TCRB CDR3s.

This receptor was taken from a woman younger than 35 in good health. Sequencing used naive CD4+ T cells from blood. The genes are TRBV19 and TRBJ2-7; no clear D. CDR3 DNA: TGTGCCAGTAGTCGAACTTCGAGCTCCTACGAGCAGTACTTC. Translated: CASSRTSSSYEQYF.